The sequence of this T cell receptor beta chain was determined in a study of cytomegalovirus exposure and HLA in healthy donors. Study-wide results and limits: According to a later analysis, TCR clusters from the first cohort tended to co-occur in the 120 or so validation repertoires. Cytomegalovirus status was reportedly diagnosed by the classifier with high sensitivity and specificity.

In the case of this clone: Its target is unknown.

The data were produced by immunoSEQ multiplex PCR, yet TCRdb's version contains in-frame clones alone and is incomplete. The sample consists of some 250,000 clones, 90% of them appearing once. V gave up 1 base and J gave up 7 bases, with 14 bases separating them. This CDR3 contains 15 residues. CDR1 and CDR2 from the germline V gene are SGHTA and FQGNSA. The sequence derives from a woman in her late teens or twenties in good health and CMV-seronegative. Specimen: PBMCs. The chain joins TRBV7-2 to TRBJ2-1; possible D gene TRBD1, 6 bases. The CDR3 loop reads CASSLDVQGLNEQFF. DNA of the CDR3: TGTGCCAGCAGCTTAGACGTACAGGGTCTGAATGAGCAGTTCTTC.